The rows below give T cell receptor beta chains drawn from one sample of a study of a mutant IDH1 vaccine in newly diagnosed glioma. Only in-frame clones appear in the TCRdb table, and some are missing; sequencing was by immunoSEQ multiplex PCR. The sample contains 80,000 to 100,000 clones, around 80% of which appear only once. The sequences come from PBMCs, collected from a glioma patient treated with radiotherapy, temozolomide or both. The receptors originated from a man aged 40-49 years with glioma. Each CDR3 is given with its conserved first and last residue. A D gene is named only where the DNA matches it firmly. Some rows mark clone size as missing; the rest say once, few, many or name a class of expanded clone.

j_call,clone_size,v_call,cdr3_length,d_call,cdr3_nt,cdr3_aa
TRBJ2-3,.,TRBV7-2,13,.,TGTGCCAGCAGGTCAGGGGGGACAGATACGCAGTATTTT,CASRSGGTDTQYF
TRBJ1-5,.,TRBV6-6,13,TRBD1,TGTGCCAGCGCCACAGGGGGCAGACAGCCCCAGCATTTT,CASATGGRQPQHF
TRBJ2-5,.,TRBV29-1,12,.,TGCAGCGGCCGGCGGTCACAAGAGACCCAGTACTTC,CSGRRSQETQYF
TRBJ2-2,.,TRBV27,13,TRBD2,TGTGCCAGCAGCGGGAGGAGCACCGGGGAGCTGTTTTTT,CASSGRSTGELFF
TRBJ2-5,.,TRBV9,14,TRBD2,TGTGCCAGCAGCGCGACTAGCGGCCAAGAGACCCAGTACTTC,CASSATSGQETQYF
TRBJ1-4,once,TRBV7-2,15,TRBD1,TGTGCCAGCAGCGTAAACAGGGGACGAGGGGAAAAACTGTTTTTT,CASSVNRGRGEKLFF
TRBJ2-5,.,TRBV7-3,13,TRBD2,TGTGCCAGCAGCCCGGGACTAGGGGAGACCCAGTACTTC,CASSPGLGETQYF
TRBJ2-7,.,TRBV19,14,.,TGTGCCAGTAGTATAGAATACAGTCCCTACGAGCAGTACTTC,CASSIEYSPYEQYF
TRBJ2-1,.,TRBV7-2,14,.,TGTGCCAGCAGCTACCTTTACGGGGGCGTTGAGCAGTTCTTC,CASSYLYGGVEQFF
TRBJ2-7,.,TRBV18,12,.,TGTGCCAGCTCATTTGTATCCTACGAGCAGTACTTC,CASSFVSYEQYF
TRBJ1-5,few,TRBV19,17,.,TGTGCCAGTAGTTTCTATGAGCTACAGGTTAGCAATCAGCCCCAGCATTTT,CASSFYELQVSNQPQHF
TRBJ2-1,.,TRBV19,16,TRBD1,TGTGCCAGTAGAGCTCTCCGGGACAGGGGGCGGAATGAGCAGTTCTTC,CASRALRDRGRNEQFF
TRBJ1-1,.,TRBV27,15,.,TGTGCCAGCAGGCGAGTCCCAGAGGTAAGGACTGAAGCTTTCTTT,CASRRVPEVRTEAFF
TRBJ2-5,.,TRBV10-1,16,.,TGCGCCAGCAGTGAGAGTACTCAATCTCCCCCTTGGACCCAGTACTTC,CASSESTQSPPWTQYF
TRBJ1-4,.,TRBV7-9,14,.,TGTGCCAGCAGCTTAGGTCAGGCCAACGAAAAACTGTTTTTT,CASSLGQANEKLFF
TRBJ2-5,.,TRBV11-3,13,.,TGTGCCAGCAGCTTAAGCTATCAAGAGACCCAGTACTTC,CASSLSYQETQYF
TRBJ1-5,.,TRBV7-8,16,.,TGTGCCAGCAGCTTAGAGGCTGGGGGCAGCGGACAGCCCCAGCATTTT,CASSLEAGGSGQPQHF
TRBJ2-7,.,TRBV28,14,TRBD1,TGTGCCAGCTTCCACCAGGGGGCCGGCTACGAGCAGTACTTC,CASFHQGAGYEQYF
TRBJ1-1,few,TRBV7-6,13,.,TGTGCCAGCAGCCCCTGGATGGGCGGCGAAGCTTTCTTT,CASSPWMGGEAFF
TRBJ2-1,.,TRBV7-2,18,.,TGTGCCAGCCACCCACAACAGGGGAGGGCGGGGCCGGACAATGAGCAGTTCTTC,CASHPQQGRAGPDNEQFF
TRBJ1-4,.,TRBV6-1,14,.,TGTGCCAGCAGTCAAGCCACGGGTTCGTGGAAACTGTTTTTT,CASSQATGSWKLFF
TRBJ1-2,.,TRBV5-1,15,.,TGCGCCAGCAGCCGATCCATGGGGGAGGGAAATGGCTACACCTTC,CASSRSMGEGNGYTF
TRBJ2-5,.,TRBV28,13,TRBD1,TGTGCCAGCAGGGGACAGGGTCGAGAGACCCAGTACTTC,CASRGQGRETQYF
TRBJ2-7,.,TRBV5-4,14,.,TGTGCCAGCAGCTTGGGTCAGGACCACTACGAGCAGTACTTC,CASSLGQDHYEQYF
TRBJ2-7,.,TRBV27,13,TRBD2,TGTGCCAGCAGGCGGGCGGGAGTCTACGAGCAGTACTTC,CASRRAGVYEQYF
TRBJ2-6,once,TRBV4-3,19,TRBD2,TGCGCCAGCAGCCAAGATCTAATAGCGGGAGCGACTGGGGCCAACGTCCTGACTTTC,CASSQDLIAGATGANVLTF
TRBJ2-1,.,TRBV29-1,15,TRBD2,TGCAGCGTCTACGGCGGGGGGGCCTCCTACAATGAGCAGTTCTTC,CSVYGGGASYNEQFF
TRBJ1-4,.,TRBV7-2,14,.,TGTGCCAGCAGCGAGAGGTGGAGGGGTGAAAAACTGTTTTTT,CASSERWRGEKLFF
TRBJ2-7,.,TRBV7-8,15,.,TGTGCCAGCAGCTTAGATCGGGTGGTACTAGACGAGCAGTACTTC,CASSLDRVVLDEQYF
TRBJ2-7,.,TRBV28,13,TRBD1,TGTGCCAGCAGGTGGGGACAGAGTTACGAGCAGTACTTC,CASRWGQSYEQYF
TRBJ1-5,.,TRBV12-5,14,.,TGTGCTAGTGGTATCGGGGCAAGCAATCAGCCCCAGCATTTT,CASGIGASNQPQHF
TRBJ1-4,.,TRBV25-1,18,TRBD1,TGTGCCAGCAGTGAATATTTCCAGGGGGCAGTTTCTAATGAAAAACTGTTTTTT,CASSEYFQGAVSNEKLFF
TRBJ1-1,.,TRBV6-5,13,.,TGTGCCAGCAGTGACGGGGTCAACACTGAAGCTTTCTTT,CASSDGVNTEAFF
TRBJ1-5,medium-sized,TRBV2,13,.,TGTGCCAGCAGTGAAGGGACCCTGGAGCCCCAGCATTTT,CASSEGTLEPQHF
TRBJ2-5,.,TRBV6-1,15,TRBD2,TGTGCCAGCACCCTCCTGGGAGGGTTAGGGGAGACCCAGTACTTC,CASTLLGGLGETQYF
TRBJ2-2,.,TRBV6-6,16,TRBD1,TGTGCCAGCAGACACACCGGACAGGGGGCTACCGGGGAGCTGTTTTTT,CASRHTGQGATGELFF
TRBJ2-3,.,TRBV7-2,16,TRBD2,TGTGCCAGCAGCTCACGCGGGGGGCTAACCACAGATACGCAGTATTTT,CASSSRGGLTTDTQYF
TRBJ2-3,.,TRBV19,16,.,TGTGCCAGTAGTATCTTCAGGACAGACTACACAGATACGCAGTATTTT,CASSIFRTDYTDTQYF
TRBJ2-3,.,TRBV7-2,15,TRBD2,TGTGCCAGCAGCATTAGCGGGGGGGCTGGGGATACGCAGTATTTT,CASSISGGAGDTQYF
TRBJ2-7,.,TRBV5-4,14,.,TGTGCCAGCAGCTTGGACCTAACGTCCTCCGAGCAGTACTTC,CASSLDLTSSEQYF